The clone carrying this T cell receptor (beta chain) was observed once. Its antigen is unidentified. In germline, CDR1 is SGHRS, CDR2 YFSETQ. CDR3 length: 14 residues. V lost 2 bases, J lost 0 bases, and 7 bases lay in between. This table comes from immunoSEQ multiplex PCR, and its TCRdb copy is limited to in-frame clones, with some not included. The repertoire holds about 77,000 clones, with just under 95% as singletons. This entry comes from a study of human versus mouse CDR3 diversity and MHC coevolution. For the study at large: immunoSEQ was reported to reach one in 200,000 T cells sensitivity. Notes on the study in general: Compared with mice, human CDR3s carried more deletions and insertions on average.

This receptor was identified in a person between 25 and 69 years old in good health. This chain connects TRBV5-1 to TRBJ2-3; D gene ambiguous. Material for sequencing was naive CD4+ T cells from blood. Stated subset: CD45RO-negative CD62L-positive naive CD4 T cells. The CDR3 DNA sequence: TGCGCCAGCAGCTTAACTTCTAGCACAGATACGCAGTATTTT. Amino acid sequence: CASSLTSSTDTQYF.